The clone carrying this TCR beta chain was picked up a small number of times. Its antigen is undetermined. This sample is part of a study of cytomegalovirus exposure and HLA in healthy donors. Study results and limitations: Sequencing had likely introduced a cluster of highly shared sequence variants as an artifact. The listing of 150 to 200 TCR beta chains classed them as cytomegalovirus-associated.

V shed 1 base and J shed 8 bases, with 15 bases lying between them. The CDR3 sequence is 14 residues long. Germline CDR1 reads SGHKS; CDR2 reads YYEKEE (reference sequence). The primer mix had 60 Vbeta and 13 Jbeta primers. Authors' analysis steps: The authors later counted 65 million to 80 million unique TCR beta chains, 9.5 million to 13 million of them shared. The data were produced by immunoSEQ multiplex PCR, yet TCRdb's version contains in-frame clones alone and is incomplete. The D gene and trimming were derived from the DNA, and the V and J assignments and clone size from that table. The table shows some 110,000 clones, with approximately 80% occurring only once.

This TCR was sampled from a man aged 50 or older in good health and CMV-seronegative. This rearrangement joins TRBV5-5 to TRBJ1-1; D is unclear. Material: PBMCs. For the CDR3, the DNA is TGTGCCAGCAGCTTGTCGGAACGACGAGCGGAAGCTTTCTTT. Encoded protein: CASSLSERRAEAFF.